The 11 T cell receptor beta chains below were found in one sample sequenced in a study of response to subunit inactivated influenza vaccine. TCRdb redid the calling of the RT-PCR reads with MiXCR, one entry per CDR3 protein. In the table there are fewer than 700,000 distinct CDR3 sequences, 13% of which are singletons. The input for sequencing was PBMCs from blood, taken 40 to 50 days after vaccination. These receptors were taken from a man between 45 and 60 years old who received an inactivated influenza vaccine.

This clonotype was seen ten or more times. The CDR3 nucleotides read TGCGCCAGCAGCTTGCTGGCGGACACCGGGGAGCTGTTTTTT. This codes for CASSLLADTGELFF. The chain recombines TRBV5-1 with TRBJ2-2; no clear D. Deletions cut 1 base from V and 3 bases from J, with 7 bases between. The CDR3 is made up of 14 amino acids. Germline loops: CDR1 SGHRS, CDR2 YFSETQ.

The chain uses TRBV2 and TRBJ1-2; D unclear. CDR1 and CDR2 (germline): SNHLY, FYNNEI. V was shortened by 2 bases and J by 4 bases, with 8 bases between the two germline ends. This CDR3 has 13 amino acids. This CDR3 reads CASSERQIYGYTF. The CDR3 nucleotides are TGTGCCAGCAGTGAACGGCAGATCTATGGCTACACCTTC.

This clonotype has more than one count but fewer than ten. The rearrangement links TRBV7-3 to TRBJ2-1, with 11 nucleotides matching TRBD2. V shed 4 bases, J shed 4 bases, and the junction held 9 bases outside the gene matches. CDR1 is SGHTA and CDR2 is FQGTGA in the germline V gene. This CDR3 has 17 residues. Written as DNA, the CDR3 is TGTGCCAGCAGCTCACCCGGGACTAGCGGTTTATACAATGAGCAGTTCTTC. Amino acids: CASSSPGTSGLYNEQFF.

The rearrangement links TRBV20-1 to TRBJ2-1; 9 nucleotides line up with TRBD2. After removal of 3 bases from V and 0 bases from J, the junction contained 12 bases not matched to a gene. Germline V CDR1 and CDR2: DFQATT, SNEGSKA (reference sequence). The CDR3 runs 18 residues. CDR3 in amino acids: CSARVRSGRSSSYNEQFF. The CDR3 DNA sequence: TGCAGTGCTAGGGTTAGGAGCGGGAGGTCGAGCTCCTACAATGAGCAGTTCTTC.

The CDR3 DNA reads TGCAGCGTGGACAGGGTCCTGAACACTGAAGCTTTCTTT. This gives the protein CSVDRVLNTEAFF. The chain links TRBV29-1 to TRBJ1-1; 8 bases line up with TRBD1. V dropped 6 bases and J dropped 0; count of bases not matched to a gene: 3. CDR3 size: 13 residues. CDR1 is SQVTM, CDR2 ANQGSEA, per germline.

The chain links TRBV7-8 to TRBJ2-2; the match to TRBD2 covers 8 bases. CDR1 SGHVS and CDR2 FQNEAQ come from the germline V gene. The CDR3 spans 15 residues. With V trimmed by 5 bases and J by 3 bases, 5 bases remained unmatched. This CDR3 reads CASSAGGIYTGELFF. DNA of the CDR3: TGTGCCAGCAGCGCGGGGGGAATCTACACCGGGGAGCTGTTTTTT.

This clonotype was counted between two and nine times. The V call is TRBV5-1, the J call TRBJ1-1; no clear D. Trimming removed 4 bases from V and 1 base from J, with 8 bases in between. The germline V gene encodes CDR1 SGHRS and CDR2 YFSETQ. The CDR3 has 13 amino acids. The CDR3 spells CASSEWGNTEAFF. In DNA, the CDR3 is TGCGCCAGCAGCGAGTGGGGGAACACTGAAGCTTTCTTT.

The CDR3 DNA reads as TGTGCCACCAGTGACCACAGACTCGGGTTGAGGTTCTTC. This gives the protein CATSDHRLGLRFF. The rearrangement links TRBV24-1 to TRBJ2-1, with D uncertain. The germline V and J ends were trimmed by 4 bases and 15 bases, with 18 bases remaining between them. The germline V gene has CDR1 KGHDR and CDR2 SFDVKD. The CDR3 totals 13 residues.

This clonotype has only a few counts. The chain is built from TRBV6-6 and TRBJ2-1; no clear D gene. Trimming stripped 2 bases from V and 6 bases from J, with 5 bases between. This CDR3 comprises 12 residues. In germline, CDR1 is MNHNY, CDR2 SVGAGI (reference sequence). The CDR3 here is CASSYIGNEQFF. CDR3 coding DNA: TGTGCCAGCAGTTACATAGGCAATGAGCAGTTCTTC.

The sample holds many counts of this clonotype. This CDR3 reads CASSSGTSGRKPQYF. For the CDR3, the DNA is TGTGCCAGCAGTTCCGGGACTAGCGGGAGGAAGCCCCAGTACTTC. The rearrangement links TRBV28 to TRBJ2-5; TRBD2 matches at 15 bases. This CDR3 spans 15 amino acids. V gave up 4 bases and J gave up 9 bases; unmatched junction bases: 6. Germline V gene sequence: CDR1 MDHEN, CDR2 SYDVKM. The complete variable domain, with remaining parts taken from reference TRBV28 and TRBJ2-5, reads DVKVTQSSRYLVKRTGEKVFLECVQDMDHENMFWYRQDPGLGLRLIYFSYDVKMKEKGDIPEGYSVSREKKERFSLILESASTNQTSMYLCASSSGTSGRKPQYFGPGTRLLVL.

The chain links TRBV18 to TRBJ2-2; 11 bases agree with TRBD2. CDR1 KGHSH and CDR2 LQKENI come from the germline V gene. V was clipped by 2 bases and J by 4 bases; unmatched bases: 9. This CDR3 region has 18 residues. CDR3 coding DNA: TGTGCCAGCTCACCAAAAGGGACTAGCGGTTTTGGCACCGGGGAGCTGTTTTTT. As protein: CASSPKGTSGFGTGELFF.